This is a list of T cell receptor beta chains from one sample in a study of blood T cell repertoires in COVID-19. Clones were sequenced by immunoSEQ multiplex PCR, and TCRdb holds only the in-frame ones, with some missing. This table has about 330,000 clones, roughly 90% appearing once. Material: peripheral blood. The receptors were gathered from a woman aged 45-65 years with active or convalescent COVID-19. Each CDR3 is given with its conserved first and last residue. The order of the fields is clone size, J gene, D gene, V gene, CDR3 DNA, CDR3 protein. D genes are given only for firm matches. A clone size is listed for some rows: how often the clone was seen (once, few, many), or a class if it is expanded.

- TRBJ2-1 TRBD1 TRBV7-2 TGTGCCAGCAGCTTAGCCCCTATGGGACAGGGTAGGAGGCAACCCCAGGGTGAGCAGTTCTTC CASSLAPMGQGRRQPQGEQFF
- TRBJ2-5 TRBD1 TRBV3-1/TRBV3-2 TGTGCCAGCAGCCGTAGACAGGGGGTAGCAGAGACCCAGTACTTC CASSRRQGVAETQYF
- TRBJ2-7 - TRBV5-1 TGCGCCAGCAGCGAGGACCTAGCGTCCGCATCCTACGAGCAGTACTTC CASSEDLASASYEQYF
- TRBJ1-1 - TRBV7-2 TGTGCCAGCAGTTCCTGGGGGCGAAGCACTGAAGCTTTCTTT CASSSWGRSTEAFF
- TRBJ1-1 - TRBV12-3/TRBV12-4 TGTGCCAGCAGCCGTCTCGGGGCTGAAGCTTTCTTT CASSRLGAEAFF
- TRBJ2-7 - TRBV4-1 TGCGCCAGCAGCCAAGGGGATCCGGGAGAGCAGTACTTC CASSQGDPGEQYF
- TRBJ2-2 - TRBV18 TGTGCCAGCTCACCACCCACCAGGTACACCGGGGAGCTGTTTTTT CASSPPTRYTGELFF
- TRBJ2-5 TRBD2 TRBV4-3 TGCGCCAGCAGCCAAGGGGCGTCTAGCGGGGCCCAAGAGACCCAGTACTTC CASSQGASSGAQETQYF
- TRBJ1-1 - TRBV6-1 TGTGCCAGCAGTGAAAGGGGCAACACTGAAGCTTTCTTT CASSERGNTEAFF
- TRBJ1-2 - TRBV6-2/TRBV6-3 TGTGCCAGCAGCAACGGGATTGGCTACACCTTC CASSNGIGYTF
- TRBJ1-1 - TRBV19 TGTGCCAGTAGAACACAGGGCCGGAACACTGAAGCTTTCTTT CASRTQGRNTEAFF
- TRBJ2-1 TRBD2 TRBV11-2 TGTGCCAGCAGCTTATCCGCTAGCGGGATCAATGAGCAGTTCTTC CASSLSASGINEQFF
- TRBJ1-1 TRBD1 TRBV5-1 TGCGCCAGCAGCCCAGGGGGCACTGAAGCTTTCTTT CASSPGGTEAFF
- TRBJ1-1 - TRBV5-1 TGCGCCAGCAGAGTGGCGGTAAACACTGAAGCTTTCTTT CASRVAVNTEAFF
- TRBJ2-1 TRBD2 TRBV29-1 TGCAGCGTTGAACTAGCGGGCTCTCTCGGGTACAATGAGCAGTTCTTC CSVELAGSLGYNEQFF
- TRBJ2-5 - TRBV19 TGTGCCAGTAGTATATCGTCATACAGGGAAGAGACCCAGTACTTC CASSISSYREETQYF
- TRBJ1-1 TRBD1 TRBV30 TGTGCCGCCTCGGGACAGGTGAACACTGAAGCTTTCTTT CAASGQVNTEAFF
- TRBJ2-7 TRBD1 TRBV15 TGTGCCACCAGCGTAGGGACAGGGGGATCCTACGAGCAGTACTTC CATSVGTGGSYEQYF
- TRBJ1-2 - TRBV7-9 TGTGCCAGCAGCTCGAAACAGGGCCTAACTACAGGCTACACCTTC CASSSKQGLTTGYTF
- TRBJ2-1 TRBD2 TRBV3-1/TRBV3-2 TGTGCCAGCAGCCACTCAGCGGGAGGGGATGAGCAGTTCTTC CASSHSAGGDEQFF
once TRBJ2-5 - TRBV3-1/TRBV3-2 TGTGCCAGCAGCCAAGGTACAGGGCATCAAGAGACCCAGTACTTC CASSQGTGHQETQYF
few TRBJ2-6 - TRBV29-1 TGCAGCGTTACTAGGGCTGGGGCCAACGTCCTGACTTTC CSVTRAGANVLTF